The table lists the clone carrying this T cell receptor beta chain with a count of one. Germline loops: CDR1 MGHDK, CDR2 SYGVNS. V lost 1 base and J 6 bases, leaving 15 bases between the germline ends. The CDR3 is 15 residues long. The sample originates from a study of CD8+ T cells in alopecia areata. RNA extraction and reverse transcription yielded cDNA as sequencing template. Clones were sequenced by immunoSEQ multiplex PCR, and TCRdb holds only the in-frame ones, with some missing. The table records 150,000 to 200,000 clones, about 63% of them present only once. The receptor comes from a human donor with alopecia areata. The sequencing used CD4+ T cells sorted from blood, collected at week 0. The chain employs TRBV25-1 and TRBJ1-2, with D perhaps TRBD1 (5 bases). The CDR3 sequence: CASSEFWGSSDGYTF. The CDR3 DNA is TGTGCCAGCAGTGAATTCTGGGGCTCAAGCGATGGCTACACCTTC.